This record looks at one T cell receptor beta chain sequence and its context. The antigen is not known. This sample is drawn from a study of cytomegalovirus exposure and HLA in healthy donors. In the PCR, 60 Vbeta and 13 Jbeta primers were used. TCRdb keeps only in-frame clones here, not all; method: immunoSEQ multiplex PCR. The repertoire consists of under 200,000 clones, with 84% occurring once and the leading ten covering 1.5% to 2.5%. Regarding the study as a whole: TCR association rates varied by HLA locus in a later analysis, with DRB1 highest and HLA-C lowest.

Source material: PBMCs. This receptor was identified in a man aged 18 to 35 in good health and CMV-seronegative.

In DNA, the CDR3 is TGTGCCAGCAGTGGGGGTGGCCTTAGGGGTGAGACCCAGTACTTC. This encodes CASSGGGLRGETQYF. J is TRBJ2-5 and V is TRBV2; the D gene is possibly TRBD1 (5 bases). This CDR3 spans 15 amino acids. Trimming left V 4 bases short and J 5 bases short, with 17 bases between. The germline gives CDR1 SNHLY, CDR2 FYNNEI. Supplemented by reference TRBV2 and TRBJ2-5, the full variable domain reads EPEVTQTPSHQVTQMGQEVILRCVPISNHLYFYWYRQILGQKVEFLVSFYNNEISEKSEIFDDQFSVERPDGSNFTLKIRSTKLEDSAMYFCASSGGGLRGETQYFGPGTRLLVL.